One sample yielded the 25 T cell receptor beta chains listed below, sequenced in a study of CD8+CD57+ T cells in acquired aplastic anemia. Flow cytometry had shown expanded CD8+CD57+ cells in the patients chosen for sequencing. Genomic DNA acted as the template from which TCR beta VDJ combination and CDR3 sequence profiling were carried out. MiXCR, run by TCRdb on the reads, gives a single entry per CDR3 protein. The sample has 250,000 or so distinct CDR3 sequences; 45% to 50% are singletons. The material sequenced was sorted CD4+, CD8+, or CD8+CD57+ T cells (not recorded which) from PBMCs. These receptors were obtained from a human donor with aplastic anemia.

The rearrangement links TRBV20-1 to TRBJ2-7, with D uncertain. The CDR3 contains 11 residues. V shed 3 bases and J shed 4 bases, with 7 bases lying between them. Germline V gives CDR1 DFQATT, CDR2 SNEGSKA (reference sequence). Written as DNA, the CDR3 is TGCAGTGCTAGGGAGTCGTACGAGCAGTACTTC. Translating gives CSARESYEQYF.

This clonotype was recorded a few times. The chain combines TRBV19 with TRBJ1-2; D gene uncertain. V dropped 5 bases and J dropped 3 bases, with 7 bases sitting between them. The CDR3 runs to 12 residues. In germline, CDR1 is LNHDA, CDR2 SQIVND (reference sequence). As DNA, the CDR3 is TGTGCCAGTAGTTGGAGCGACTATGGCTACACCTTC. This codes for CASSWSDYGYTF.

V and J are TRBV2 and TRBJ1-1; 9 nucleotides align to TRBD1. CDR1 and CDR2 (germline): SNHLY, FYNNEI. After removal of 5 bases from V and 1 base from J, the junction contained 2 bases not matched to a gene. This CDR3 is built from 14 residues. The CDR3, as DNA: TGTGCCAGCAGTTTGGACAGGGGGAACACTGAAGCTTTCTTT. Its protein is CASSLDRGNTEAFF.

This chain joins TRBV5-1 and TRBJ1-2; no firm D call. CDR1 is SGHRS, CDR2 YFSETQ, per germline. The CDR3 is 15 residues long. V was pared by 0 bases and J by 3 bases, with 12 bases between. This CDR3 is CASSLDPGMDYGYTF. DNA for the CDR3: TGCGCCAGCAGCTTGGACCCTGGTATGGACTATGGCTACACCTTC.

The chain recombines TRBV7-9 with TRBJ2-5; TRBD1 is a possible D gene (5 bases). This CDR3 comprises 14 residues. Germline values: CDR1 SEHNR, CDR2 FQNEAQ (reference sequence). V was cut by 0 bases and J by 0 bases, with 5 bases left in between. The CDR3 loop is CASSLAGHQETQYF. The CDR3 bases are TGTGCCAGCAGCTTAGCGGGGCACCAAGAGACCCAGTACTTC.

Many counts were recorded for this clonotype. V is TRBV2 and J is TRBJ1-2, with no clear D. The CDR3 extends over 11 amino acids. With 8 bases removed from V and 6 bases from J, the gap between germline ends came to 10 bases. Germline loops: CDR1 SNHLY, CDR2 FYNNEI. Written as DNA, the CDR3 is TGTGCCAGCTTGCGACTTGATGGCTACACCTTC. This gives the protein CASLRLDGYTF.

The CDR3 reads CASSDTAGVGETQYF. DNA for the CDR3: TGTGCCAGCAGTGATACAGCGGGAGTCGGAGAGACCCAGTACTTC. This rearrangement joins TRBV6-1 to TRBJ2-5; 8 positions match TRBD2. This CDR3 has 15 amino acids. After removal of 3 bases from V and 4 bases from J, the junction contained 7 bases not matched to a gene. Germline CDR1 reads MNHNS; CDR2 reads SASEGT.

The chain employs TRBV30 and TRBJ2-2; TRBD1 matches at 8 bases. CDR3 length: 15 residues. V lost 1 base to trimming and J lost 1 base; unmatched junction nucleotides: 2. CDR1 GTSNPN and CDR2 SVGIG come from the germline V gene (reference sequence). CDR3 DNA: TGTGCCTGGAGTGGGGGGACAGGGAACACCGGGGAGCTGTTTTTT. It translates to CAWSGGTGNTGELFF.

This clonotype was observed at least ten times. The V call is TRBV20-1, the J call TRBJ2-7, with TRBD2 as a possible D gene (6 bases). The CDR3 length is 15 residues. Germline CDR1 and CDR2: DFQATT and SNEGSKA (reference sequence). The germline V and J ends were trimmed by 3 bases and 3 bases, with 18 bases remaining between them. CDR3 amino acids: CSARGATSRHYEQYF. DNA of the CDR3: TGCAGTGCTAGGGGCGCCACTAGCAGACACTACGAGCAGTACTTC.

The genes are TRBV24-1 and TRBJ2-1; D may be TRBD2 (5 bases). CDR3 length: 13 amino acids. The germline CDR1 and CDR2 sequences are KGHDR and SFDVKD. V was trimmed by 4 bases and J by 2 bases, leaving 5 bases between them. For the CDR3, the DNA is TGTGCCACCAGTGACGGGGCCTACAATGAGCAGTTCTTC. It yields the protein CATSDGAYNEQFF.

Ten or more counts support this clonotype. The rearrangement links TRBV9 to TRBJ2-2; a possible D gene is TRBD2 (5 bases). Germline assignment: CDR1 SGDLS and CDR2 YYNGEE. The V gene lost 0 bases and the J gene lost 4 bases, with 13 bases spanning the gap. The CDR3 contains 16 residues. The CDR3 sequence is CASSVEAVRSTGELFF. CDR3 coding DNA: TGTGCCAGCAGCGTAGAAGCGGTGCGGAGCACCGGGGAGCTGTTTTTT.

This clonotype was observed at least ten times. V is TRBV7-9 and J is TRBJ1-6, with no clear D. Between the trimmed V and J ends, which lost 1 base and 7 bases, there was a span of 11 bases. CDR3 length: 15 amino acids. Germline loops: CDR1 SEHNR, CDR2 FQNEAQ (reference sequence). CDR3 DNA sequence: TGTGCCAGCAGCTTAGGTTCCGGGCCGAATTCACCCCTCCACTTT. As protein: CASSLGSGPNSPLHF.

This clonotype came up once. Possible read error: a much larger clone is one base away. The CDR3 does not close with the conserved phenylalanine or tryptophan, likely indicating a read error. The chain employs TRBV5-4 and TRBJ1-2; 8 bases line up with TRBD1. The V segment lost 0 bases and the J segment 5 bases; nucleotides outside the gene matches: 9. The CDR3 has 16 amino acids. The germline V gene has CDR1 SGHNT and CDR2 YYREEE (reference sequence). The CDR3 sequence: CASSLAWQGARYGYTL. CDR3 bases: TGTGCCAGCAGCTTGGCATGGCAGGGGGCGCGGTATGGCTACACCCTC.

A few counts support this clonotype. V usage is TRBV6-6 and J usage is TRBJ1-2; D may be TRBD1 (5 bases). V was pared by 6 bases and J by 6 bases, with 20 bases between. Germline V gives CDR1 MNHNY, CDR2 SVGAGI (reference sequence). CDR3 length: 15 residues. CDR3 in amino acids: CASSLLIRGMDGYTF. The CDR3 DNA reads TGTGCCAGCAGCCTCCTCATCCGGGGCATGGATGGCTACACCTTC.

This clonotype came up a few times. This rearrangement joins TRBV7-2 to TRBJ1-1; maybe TRBD1 (6 bases). V dropped 5 bases and J dropped 4 bases, with 14 bases sitting between them. This CDR3 comprises 14 residues. The V gene's germline CDR1 is SGHTA and CDR2 FQGNSA. The CDR3 nucleotides read TGTGCCAGCAGCCAGGTCACAGGGCCCACTGAAGCTTTCTTT. Translating gives CASSQVTGPTEAFF.

As for this clonotype: A read error is possible here, since a much larger clone lies one base away. The chain combines TRBV7-9 with TRBJ2-2; 7 bases fit TRBD2. This CDR3 is built from 15 residues. The germline V gene has CDR1 SEHNR and CDR2 FQNEAQ (reference sequence). V dropped 7 bases and J dropped 6; count of bases not matched to a gene: 11. CDR3 sequence: CASNPPTSSPGELFF. The CDR3 bases are TGTGCCAGCAACCCCCCGACTAGCTCCCCCGGGGAGCTGTTTTTT. The full variable domain, in which reference TRBV7-9 and TRBJ2-2 provide the parts outside the CDR3, is DTGVSQNPRHKITKRGQNVTFRCDPISEHNRLYWYRQTLGQGPEFLTYFQNEAQLEKSRLLSDRFSAERPKGSFSTLEIQRTEQGDSAMYLCASNPPTSSPGELFFGEGSRLTVL.

The V call is TRBV10-3, the J call TRBJ2-1, with 15 bases matching TRBD2. After removal of 5 bases from V and 10 bases from J, the junction contained 6 bases not matched to a gene. Germline-derived CDR1 and CDR2 are ENHRY and SYGVKD. The CDR3 length is 15 residues. CDR3 amino acids: CAISWTSGGALEQFF. The CDR3 nucleotides are TGTGCCATCAGTTGGACTAGCGGGGGGGCTTTAGAGCAGTTCTTC.

The chain joins TRBV25-1 to TRBJ2-6, with D unresolved. The V gene's germline CDR1 is MGHDK and CDR2 SYGVNS. The V end lost 0 bases, the J end lost 0 bases, and 3 bases lay between the germline ends. CDR3 length equals 15 residues. CDR3 amino acids: CASSEYLSGANVLTF. DNA of the CDR3: TGTGCCAGCAGTGAATATCTCTCTGGGGCCAACGTCCTGACTTTC.

The chain carries TRBV15 and TRBJ1-5; D may be TRBD1 (5 bases). Germline V gives CDR1 LNHNV, CDR2 YYDKDF (reference sequence). V gave up 1 base and J gave up 0 bases, with 10 bases separating them. This CDR3 is built from 16 residues. CDR3 DNA: TGTGCCACCAGCAGAGGCAGGGATGGTAGCAATCAGCCCCAGCATTTT. As protein: CATSRGRDGSNQPQHF.

The chain employs TRBV7-3 and TRBJ2-7; 8 bases fit TRBD2. The CDR3 length is 15 residues. In germline, CDR1 is SGHTA, CDR2 FQGTGA. V lost 3 bases and J lost 2; bases outside the gene matches: 6. As DNA, the CDR3 is TGTGCCAGCAGCTTGGGGCTAGCGGGTACCTACGAGCAGTACGTC. Translation: CASSLGLAGTYEQYV.

The table lists this clonotype with many counts. The V call is TRBV24-1, the J call TRBJ2-2; a possible D gene is TRBD2 (5 bases). Germline CDR1 KGHDR, CDR2 SFDVKD. This CDR3 region has 14 residues. Trimming cost V 5 bases and J 5 bases, with 11 bases left between them. The CDR3, as DNA: TGTGCCACCAGTGGCAACGGAGGAACCGGGGAGCTGTTTTTT. Amino acids: CATSGNGGTGELFF.

Comments on this clonotype: A clone one base away is much larger, so this may be a read error. The chain joins TRBV7-6 to TRBJ2-1; 9 bases map to TRBD2. CDR3 size: 17 residues. Germline assignment: CDR1 SGHVS and CDR2 FNYEAQ. In DNA, the CDR3 is TGTGCCAGCAGCTCACCCTATAGCGGGGGAGAATACAATGAGCGGTTCTTC. It is translated as CASSSPYSGGEYNERFF. The variable domain in full, completed from reference TRBV7-6 and TRBJ2-1, reads GAGVSQSPRYKVTKRGQDVALRCDPISGHVSLYWYRQALGQGPEFLTYFNYEAQQDKSGLPNDRFSAERPEGSISTLTIQRTEQRDSAMYRCASSSPYSGGEYNERFFGPGTRLTVL.

Many counts were recorded for this clonotype. CDR3 bases: TGCGCCAGCAGCCAAGAGGGGACGATCAGCCCGCATGGCTACACCTTC. It codes for CASSQEGTISPHGYTF. This sequence joins TRBV4-3 and TRBJ1-2, with D tentatively TRBD1 (5 bases). The length of the CDR3 is 16 residues. Germline V gene data show CDR1 as LGHNA and CDR2 as YSLEER. V gave up 0 bases and J gave up 6 bases, with 17 bases separating them.

This clonotype was seen a single time. At one of its ends the junction is not consistent with the germline gene, which may arise from a read error. The chain has TRBV4-1 and TRBJ2-7; a possible D gene is TRBD2 (5 bases). Germline V gene lookup returns CDR1 MGHRA and CDR2 YSYEKL. CDR3 length: 15 residues. The CDR3 DNA is TGTGCCAGCAGCCAAGATTTGAGCGGACCCTACGAGCAGTACTTC. As protein: CASSQDLSGPYEQYF.

J is TRBJ2-1 and V is TRBV13; D may match TRBD1 or TRBD2 (5 bases each). V was clipped by 4 bases and J by 8 bases, with 18 bases between them. The CDR3 loop spans 15 amino acids. Germline loops: CDR1 PRHDT, CDR2 FYEKMQ (reference sequence). The CDR3 nucleotides are TGTGCCAGCAGCTCCCCGGGGCTAGCCCTTTATGAGCAGTTCTTC. Translating it yields CASSSPGLALYEQFF.